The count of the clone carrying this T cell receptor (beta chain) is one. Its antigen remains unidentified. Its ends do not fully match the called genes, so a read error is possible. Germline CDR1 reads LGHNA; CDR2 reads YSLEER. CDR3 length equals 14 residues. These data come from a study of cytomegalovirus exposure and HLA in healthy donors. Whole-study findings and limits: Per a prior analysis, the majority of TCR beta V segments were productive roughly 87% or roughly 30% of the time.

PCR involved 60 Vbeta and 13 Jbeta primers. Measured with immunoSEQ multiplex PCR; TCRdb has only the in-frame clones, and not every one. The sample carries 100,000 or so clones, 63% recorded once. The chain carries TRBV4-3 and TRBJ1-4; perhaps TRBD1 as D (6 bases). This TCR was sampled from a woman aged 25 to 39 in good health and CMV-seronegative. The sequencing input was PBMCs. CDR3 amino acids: CVSSSVAQGEKLFF. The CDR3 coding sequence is TGCGTCAGCAGTTCAGTCGCTCAGGGGGAAAAACTGTTTTTT.